This T cell receptor beta chain originates from a study of human T cells and chemical hapten exposure. Remarks on this clonotype: Its matching antigen is unknown.

CDR1 and CDR2 from the germline V gene are SGHKS and YYEKEE (reference sequence). This CDR3 has 13 residues. V was clipped by 3 bases and J by 1 base, with 7 bases between them. Study outcomes and limitations: As the donors had alopecia, their immune response may differ from healthy people's.

One entry per CDR3 protein, called by TCRdb with MiXCR from the RACE reads. Among a few hundred thousand distinct CDR3 sequences, about 5.4% were seen once, and the ten largest hold over 6.5%. Time point described: pre-sensitization, week 0. Treatment here: therapeutic diphenylcyclopropenone sensitization with weekly scalp DPC. Donors, patients with alopecia ranging from 18 to 70 years old and judged suitable for DPC, provided samples. Unfractionated whole blood served as the source for total RNA extraction. This specimen consisted of whole blood, obtained in connection with sensitization to the hapten diphenylcyclopropenone (DPC). The sequence was collected from a woman between 18 and 29 years old with alopecia areata. Some clones in this sample may be carry-over from other donors' samples. This chain connects TRBV5-5 to TRBJ1-1, with a weak D call TRBD1 (5 bases). The CDR3 loop is CASSWGTNTEAFF. The DNA for the CDR3 is TGTGCCAGCAGCTGGGGGACGAACACTGAAGCTTTCTTT.